These 21 T cell receptor beta chains were sequenced from one sample in a study of T cell responses to AZD1222 COVID-19 vaccine. Clones were sequenced by immunoSEQ multiplex PCR, and TCRdb holds only the in-frame ones, with some missing. The sample carries roughly 120,000 clones, roughly 89% recorded once. This specimen was peripheral blood, taken on day 0 of AZD1222 vaccination. The receptor source for this set is an adult in good health.

The chain combines TRBV19 with TRBJ1-5; 8 nucleotides match TRBD1. The germline gives CDR1 LNHDA, CDR2 SQIVND (reference sequence). V lost 5 bases, J lost 1 base, and 13 bases stayed unmatched. This CDR3 spans 18 amino acids. CDR3 residues: CASSWGQAGEWSNQPQHF. The CDR3 region has the DNA TGTGCCAGTAGTTGGGGACAGGCCGGCGAGTGGAGCAATCAGCCCCAGCATTTT.

This rearrangement joins TRBV7-3 to TRBJ2-6, with 8 bases that match TRBD1. With 1 base clipped from V and 0 bases from J, the junction kept 8 bases outside the gene matches. Germline CDR1 reads SGHTA; CDR2 reads FQGTGA. The CDR3 has 19 amino acids. Written as DNA, the CDR3 is TGTGCCAGCAGCTTAATGGGGCAGGGGGCCCTCTCTGGGGCCAACGTCCTGACTTTC. Its translation is CASSLMGQGALSGANVLTF.

The chain recombines TRBV27 with TRBJ2-7; a weak D match, TRBD2 (6 bases). Per the germline V gene, CDR1 is MNHEY and CDR2 is SMNVEV (reference sequence). The V end lost 5 bases, the J end lost 1 base, and 15 bases lay between the germline ends. This CDR3 contains 15 residues. CDR3 region: CASSTLGSTSYEQYF. CDR3 in DNA: TGTGCCAGCAGTACTCTCGGGAGTACATCCTACGAGCAGTACTTC.

The chain combines TRBV19 with TRBJ2-1, with TRBD1 matching 8 bases. J was trimmed by 10 bases and V by 2 bases; bases with no gene match: 10. From germline, CDR1 is LNHDA and CDR2 SQIVND (reference sequence). The CDR3 covers 15 residues. CDR3 protein: CASSIQGARPWEQFF. CDR3 in DNA: TGTGCCAGTAGTATACAGGGGGCGCGCCCATGGGAGCAGTTCTTC.

This clone was recorded only once. The chain employs TRBV29-1 and TRBJ1-3; perhaps TRBD1 as D (5 bases). V lost 0 bases to trimming and J lost 4 bases, with 22 bases between them. This CDR3 spans 18 amino acids. Germline lookup yields CDR1 SQVTM and CDR2 ANQGSEA. The CDR3 coding sequence is TGCAGCGTTGAAGATCAGACAGCCGGCGGGATTTGGGGAAACACCATATATTTT. Encoded protein: CSVEDQTAGGIWGNTIYF.

The table lists this clone with a count of one. The chain couples TRBV5-4 to TRBJ2-6; the D is unclear. Germline CDR1 SGHNT, CDR2 YYREEE (reference sequence). This CDR3 region has 15 residues. Trimming pared 4 bases from V and 2 bases from J, leaving 10 bases between. As DNA, the CDR3 is TGTGCCAGCAGCCTACATAGGACTGGGGCCAACGTCCTGACTTTC. It specifies CASSLHRTGANVLTF.

V and J are TRBV2 and TRBJ2-7, with 10 bases aligning to TRBD1. V dropped 4 bases and J dropped 7; count of bases not matched to a gene: 13. The CDR3 runs 16 residues. The V gene's germline CDR1 is SNHLY and CDR2 FYNNEI. The CDR3 is CASSGTGTGAGLEQYF. CDR3 DNA: TGTGCCAGCAGTGGGACCGGGACAGGGGCGGGATTGGAGCAGTACTTC.

V gene TRBV28 combines with J gene TRBJ2-5; D may be TRBD1 (6 bases). Germline V CDR1 and CDR2: MDHEN, SYDVKM. This CDR3 region has 11 residues. The V end lost 3 bases, the J end lost 7 bases, and 6 bases lay between the germline ends. CDR3 coding DNA: TGTGCCAGCAGTTTCAGGGGGACCCAGTACTTC. Protein sequence: CASSFRGTQYF.

The J gene is TRBJ1-5, the V gene TRBV11-2, with D perhaps TRBD1 (5 bases). V was trimmed by 1 base and J by 4 bases, leaving 8 bases between them. CDR1 and CDR2 from the germline V gene are SGHAT and FQNNGV. This CDR3 is 14 amino acids long. In DNA, the CDR3 is TGTGCCAGCAGCTTAGTGGCAGGGAATCAGCCCCAGCATTTT. This encodes CASSLVAGNQPQHF.

This clone was observed a single time. This rearrangement joins TRBV5-1 to TRBJ1-3; 7 nucleotides agree with TRBD1. Per the germline V gene, CDR1 is SGHRS and CDR2 is YFSETQ. CDR3 length: 16 amino acids. V dropped 1 base and J dropped 3; count of bases not matched to a gene: 7. CDR3 sequence reads: CASSLHTQGNGNTIYF. DNA for the CDR3: TGCGCCAGCAGCTTGCACACACAGGGGAATGGAAACACCATATATTTT.

This chain uses TRBV3-1 (or the pseudogene TRBV3-2) with TRBJ2-7, with D perhaps matching TRBD1 (5 bases). V was cut by 6 bases and J by 1 base, with 19 bases left in between. Germline V gives CDR1 LGHDT, CDR2 YNNKEL (reference sequence). The CDR3 is made up of 16 amino acids. The CDR3 DNA follows: TGTGCCAGCAGTCGCAACCTACAAGGGGATTCCTACGAGCAGTACTTC. Translation: CASSRNLQGDSYEQYF.

The chain uses TRBV4-1 and TRBJ2-7; D possibly uses TRBD1 or TRBD2 (5 bases each). Germline V gene sequence: CDR1 MGHRA, CDR2 YSYEKL. Trimming removed 2 bases from V and 5 bases from J, with 7 bases in between. The CDR3 is made up of 12 amino acids. The CDR3 loop reads CASSQRGDEQYF. DNA for the CDR3: TGCGCCAGCAGCCAAAGAGGGGACGAGCAGTACTTC.

The J gene is TRBJ1-4, the V gene TRBV19; unclear D gene. Per the germline V gene, CDR1 is LNHDA and CDR2 is SQIVND (reference sequence). With 3 bases removed from V and 3 bases from J, the gap between germline ends came to 11 bases. The CDR3 spans 15 residues. CDR3 bases: TGTGCCAGTAGTATCGGCGGGATGGCTAATGAAAAACTGTTTTTT. Amino acid sequence: CASSIGGMANEKLFF.

CDR3 protein: CAISDPREGDGLPQHF. The CDR3 nucleotides are TGTGCCATCAGTGATCCGCGTGAAGGGGACGGTTTGCCCCAGCATTTT. This chain links TRBV10-3 with TRBJ1-5, with D maybe TRBD1 (5 bases). The V end lost 3 bases, the J end lost 9 bases, and 21 bases lay between the germline ends. The CDR3 is 16 residues long. In germline, CDR1 is ENHRY, CDR2 SYGVKD.

The V and J genes are TRBV28 and TRBJ2-7, with TRBD1 identical over 9 bases. V trimming: 4 bases; J trimming: 5 bases; junction bases outside the gene matches: 9. Germline values: CDR1 MDHEN, CDR2 SYDVKM. The CDR3 is 15 residues long. CDR3 bases: TGTGCCAGCAGTTCCCCGACAGGGGGAAGCCACGAGCAGTACTTC. Its protein is CASSSPTGGSHEQYF.

The chain links TRBV28 to TRBJ1-1, with 7 bases fitting TRBD1. The germline CDR1 and CDR2 sequences are MDHEN and SYDVKM. V lost 6 bases to trimming and J lost 2 bases; unmatched junction nucleotides: 6. The CDR3 covers 14 residues. Written as DNA, the CDR3 is TGTGCCAGCAGAAAACAGGGGCCAAACACTGAAGCTTTCTTT. It yields the protein CASRKQGPNTEAFF.

This sequence joins TRBV7-3 and TRBJ2-7; no clear D. V lost 6 bases and J lost 3, with 15 bases in between. This CDR3 comprises 14 residues. Looked up from germline, CDR1 is SGHTA and CDR2 is FQGTGA. The CDR3 here is CASSSPGLHYEQYF. For the CDR3, the DNA is TGTGCCAGCAGTTCACCCGGCTTGCACTACGAGCAGTACTTC. Looking up the rest from reference TRBV7-3 and TRBJ2-7 gives the full variable domain: GAGVSQTPSNKVTEKGKYVELRCDPISGHTALYWYRQSLGQGPEFLIYFQGTGAADDSGLPNDRFFAVRPEGSVSTLKIQRTERGDSAVYLCASSSPGLHYEQYFGPGTRLTVT.

The chain joins TRBV6-1 to TRBJ1-2, with D possibly TRBD1 on 6 matching bases. This CDR3 has 14 amino acids. With 2 bases removed from V and 2 bases from J, the gap between germline ends came to 9 bases. Germline loops: CDR1 MNHNS, CDR2 SASEGT. CDR3 loop: CASSELGGNYGYTF. In DNA form, the CDR3 reads TGTGCCAGCAGTGAATTAGGGGGAAACTATGGCTACACCTTC.

The table lists this clone with a count of one. The chain joins TRBV11-2 to TRBJ2-7; D may be TRBD1 or TRBD2 (6 bases each). This CDR3 contains 14 residues. Germline-derived CDR1 and CDR2 are SGHAT and FQNNGV. Trimming pared 4 bases from V and 6 bases from J, leaving 16 bases between. The DNA for the CDR3 is TGTGCCAGCAGCTACAACAGGGCCGGGGGCGAGCAGTACTTC. Its translation is CASSYNRAGGEQYF. Together with reference TRBV11-2 and TRBJ2-7, the CDR3 gives the full variable domain: EAGVAQSPRYKIIEKRQSVAFWCNPISGHATLYWYQQILGQGPKLLIQFQNNGVVDDSQLPKDRFSAERLKGVDSTLKIQPAKLEDSAVYLCASSYNRAGGEQYFGPGTRLTVT.

The chain has TRBV18 and TRBJ1-5; unclear D gene. Germline values: CDR1 KGHSH, CDR2 LQKENI. V was pared by 3 bases and J by 0 bases, with 9 bases between. This CDR3 spans 15 amino acids. The CDR3 bases are TGTGCCAGCTCACCCTTCGGGGATAGCAATCAGCCCCAGCATTTT. It translates to CASSPFGDSNQPQHF. Looking up the rest from reference TRBV18 and TRBJ1-5 gives the full variable domain: NAGVMQNPRHLVRRRGQEARLRCSPMKGHSHVYWYRQLPEEGLKFMVYLQKENIIDESGMPKERFSAEFPKEGPSILRIQQVVRGDSAAYFCASSPFGDSNQPQHFGDGTRLSIL.

The chain is built from TRBV6-5 and TRBJ1-6; tentative D call: TRBD1 (5 bases). Germline CDR1 is MNHEY and CDR2 is SVGAGI. Trimming took 6 bases from V and 11 from J, leaving 17 bases between them. There are 14 residues in the CDR3. CDR3 loop: CASRRGPNGAPLHF. The DNA of the CDR3 is TGTGCCAGCAGGCGGGGACCGAATGGGGCACCCCTCCACTTT.